The 10 T cell receptor beta chains in this list originate from one sample, sequenced in a study of shared clonotypes between healthy human individuals. The repertoire was sequenced with immunoSEQ multiplex PCR; TCRdb's copy has only in-frame clones and lacks some. Found here are roughly 510,000 clones, about 80% of them singletons; the top ten hold approximately 12%. The specimen sequenced was PBMCs. The receptors come from a middle-aged woman in good health. Some clones in this sample may be carry-over from other donors' samples.

J is TRBJ2-5 and V is TRBV7-2; D gene ambiguous. Trimming left V 6 bases short and J 4 bases short, with 15 bases between. The CDR3 covers 14 residues. The germline CDR1 and CDR2 sequences are SGHTA and FQGNSA. This CDR3 is CASRPGPDPETQYF. Here the CDR3 DNA reads TGTGCCAGCAGGCCCGGACCTGACCCAGAGACCCAGTACTTC.

The V gene is TRBV21-1, the J gene TRBJ2-5; TRBD1 is taken as the D call from the table, unchecked against the DNA. TRBV21-1 is classified as a pseudogene. This CDR3 is 14 amino acids long. CDR3 nucleotide sequence: TGTGCCAGCAGCCAACGGACAGAGCAAGAGACCCAGTACTTC. Protein: CASSQRTEQETQYF.

CDR3 region: CASSLRAGRENTEAFF. In DNA, the CDR3 is TGCGCCAGCAGCTTGAGGGCAGGGCGGGAGAACACTGAAGCTTTCTTT. This chain links TRBV5-1 with TRBJ1-1, with D possibly being TRBD1 (5 bases). The V end lost 1 base, the J end lost 1 base, and 14 bases lay between the germline ends. The CDR3 extends over 16 amino acids. CDR1 SGHRS and CDR2 YFSETQ come from the germline V gene. Combining the CDR3 with reference TRBV5-1 and TRBJ1-1 gives the whole variable domain KAGVTQTPRYLIKTRGQQVTLSCSPISGHRSVSWYQQTPGQGLQFLFEYFSETQRNKGNFPGRFSGRQFSNSRSEMNVSTLELGDSALYLCASSLRAGRENTEAFFGQGTRLTVV.

J is TRBJ2-5 and V is TRBV7-9; 11 bases are a match to TRBD2. The ends lost 1 base at V and 5 bases at J; junction bases unmatched: 6. CDR3 length: 16 amino acids. Germline CDR1 is SEHNR and CDR2 is FQNEAQ (reference sequence). In nucleotides, the CDR3 is TGTGCCAGCAGCTTAGGTGTACTAGCGGGAGCGGAGACCCAGTACTTC. It specifies CASSLGVLAGAETQYF.

The V gene is TRBV5-6, the J gene TRBJ2-3; D is possibly TRBD2 (5 bases). Germline assignment: CDR1 SGHDT and CDR2 YYEEEE. This CDR3 is built from 16 residues. Trimming took off 6 bases at V and 0 bases at J, with 17 bases between the two ends. CDR3 sequence (DNA): TGTGCCAGCAACAAACGGTGGCGGGTCAGCACAGATACGCAGTATTTT. It codes for CASNKRWRVSTDTQYF.

This clone was counted only a few times. This sample includes further DNA sequences coding for the same CDR3. The rearrangement links TRBV6-5 to TRBJ1-1; D gene ambiguous. V was clipped by 4 bases and J by 5 bases, with 8 bases between them. CDR1 and CDR2 (germline): MNHEY, SVGAGI. The CDR3 runs 12 residues. The CDR3 DNA sequence: TGTGCCAGCAGTTTCCGAGGAACTGAAGCTTTCTTT. Translated, it gives CASSFRGTEAFF.

The chain uses TRBV30 and TRBJ2-3; 7 bases match TRBD1. Trimming removed 5 bases from V and 0 bases from J; junction bases left unmatched: 8. The CDR3 is made up of 15 amino acids. The germline V gene has CDR1 GTSNPN and CDR2 SVGIG (reference sequence). CDR3 DNA: TGTGCCTGGGGCAGGGGGAGAACTAGCACAGATACGCAGTATTTT. Residues: CAWGRGRTSTDTQYF.

V usage is TRBV2 and J usage is TRBJ2-2, with D unclear. Germline assignment: CDR1 SNHLY and CDR2 FYNNEI. This CDR3 has 14 residues. Between the trimmed V and J ends, which lost 6 bases and 3 bases, there was a span of 11 bases. The CDR3 loop is CASSGDQYTGELFF. The DNA of the CDR3 is TGTGCCAGCAGCGGCGACCAGTACACCGGGGAGCTGTTTTTT.

V usage is TRBV18 and J usage is TRBJ1-4; TRBD1 is a possible D gene (6 bases). The germline V gene has CDR1 KGHSH and CDR2 LQKENI. The CDR3 is 15 residues long. V gave up 0 bases and J gave up 7 bases, with 12 bases separating them. The CDR3 nucleotides are TGTGCCAGCTCACCACCGTCCGAGGGGGGTGAAAAACTGTTTTTT. Its translation: CASSPPSEGGEKLFF.

Concerning this clone itself: Other DNA sequences of this sample code for an identical CDR3. This chain joins TRBV5-1 and TRBJ2-7; D is ambiguous. This CDR3 spans 13 amino acids. Deletions cut 0 bases from V and 3 bases from J, with 7 bases between. Per the germline V gene, CDR1 is SGHRS and CDR2 is YFSETQ. The CDR3 region is CASSLEVGYEQYF. CDR3 DNA: TGCGCCAGCAGCTTGGAGGTAGGCTACGAGCAGTACTTC.